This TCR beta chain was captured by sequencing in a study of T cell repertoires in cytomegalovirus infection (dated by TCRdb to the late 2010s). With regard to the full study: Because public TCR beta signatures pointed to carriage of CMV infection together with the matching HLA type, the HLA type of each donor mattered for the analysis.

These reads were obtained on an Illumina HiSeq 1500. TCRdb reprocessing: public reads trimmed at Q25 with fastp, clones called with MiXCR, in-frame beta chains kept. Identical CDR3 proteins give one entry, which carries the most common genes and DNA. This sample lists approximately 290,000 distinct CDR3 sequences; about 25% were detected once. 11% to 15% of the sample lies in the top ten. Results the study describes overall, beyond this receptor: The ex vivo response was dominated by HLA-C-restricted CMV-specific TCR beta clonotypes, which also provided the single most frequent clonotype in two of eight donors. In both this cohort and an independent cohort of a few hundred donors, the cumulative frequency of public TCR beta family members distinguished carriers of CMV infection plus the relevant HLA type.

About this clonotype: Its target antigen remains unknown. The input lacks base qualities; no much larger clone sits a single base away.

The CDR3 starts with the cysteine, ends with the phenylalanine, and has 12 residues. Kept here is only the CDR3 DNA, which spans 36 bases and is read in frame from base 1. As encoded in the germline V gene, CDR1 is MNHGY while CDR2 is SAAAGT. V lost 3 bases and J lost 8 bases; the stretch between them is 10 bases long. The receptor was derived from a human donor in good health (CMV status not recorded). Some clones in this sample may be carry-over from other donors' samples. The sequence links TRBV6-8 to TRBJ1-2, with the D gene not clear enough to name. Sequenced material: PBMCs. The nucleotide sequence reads TGTGCCAGCAGTTATTCGGAGAGCGGCTACACCTTC. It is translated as CASSYSESGYTF.